This T cell receptor beta chain was retrieved from a study of T cell responses to AZD1222 COVID-19 vaccine. Study-wide points: CD4 TCRs linked to vaccination spanned spike, dominating at 160-218 and 743-854. White British donors predominated, females outnumbered males, and clonal diversity was possibly underestimated. With two AZD1222 doses given, Spike-specific TCR breadth and depth both rose.

This CDR3 has 14 amino acids. The germline CDR1 and CDR2 sequences are SNHLY and FYNNEI. Trimming removed 1 base from V and 2 bases from J, with 6 bases in between. Data came from immunoSEQ multiplex PCR; TCRdb stores just in-frame clones and leaves some out. This sample has 140,000 or so clones, with 88% found just once. Only one count was recorded for this clone. Its cognate antigen is unknown. Doses given second, at about 4 or about 12 weeks, were pooled. The sequence came from an adult who received the AZD1222 COVID-19 vaccine. The chain couples TRBV2 to TRBJ1-3; D is unclear. Sequenced material: peripheral blood, taken 28 days after the second AZD1222 dose. In nucleotides, the CDR3 is TGTGCCAGCAGTGAAGTGAGGGCTGGAAACACCATATATTTT. Its protein product is CASSEVRAGNTIYF.